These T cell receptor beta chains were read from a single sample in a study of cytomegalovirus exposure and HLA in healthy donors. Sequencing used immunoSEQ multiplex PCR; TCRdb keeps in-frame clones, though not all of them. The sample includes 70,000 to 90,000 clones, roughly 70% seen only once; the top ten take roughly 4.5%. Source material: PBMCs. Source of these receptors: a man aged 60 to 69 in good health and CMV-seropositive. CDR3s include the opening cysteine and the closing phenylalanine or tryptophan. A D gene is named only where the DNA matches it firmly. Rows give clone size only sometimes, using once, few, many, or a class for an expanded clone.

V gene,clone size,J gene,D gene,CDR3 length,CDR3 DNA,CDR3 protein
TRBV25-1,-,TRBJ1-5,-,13,TGTGCCAGCAGTGCCAGGGCGGACCAGCCCCAGCATTTT,CASSARADQPQHF
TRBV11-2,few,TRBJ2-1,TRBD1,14,TGTGCCAGCAGCCAATGGGACAGTCACAATGAGCAGTTCTTC,CASSQWDSHNEQFF
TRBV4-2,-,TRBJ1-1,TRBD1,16,TGTGCCAGCAGCCAAGATCCGGGACAGGGGAACACTGAAGCTTTCTTT,CASSQDPGQGNTEAFF
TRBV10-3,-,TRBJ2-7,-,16,TGTGCCATCAGTGATATGTCTGAAAGGACTTCCTACGAGCAGTACTTC,CAISDMSERTSYEQYF
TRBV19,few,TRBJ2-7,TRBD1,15,TGTGCCAGTAGTATTTTTGGGACAGGGGGCTACGAGCAGTACTTC,CASSIFGTGGYEQYF
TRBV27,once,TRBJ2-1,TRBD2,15,TGTGCCAGCAGTTATGGGACTAGCGGGTACAATGAGCAGTTCTTC,CASSYGTSGYNEQFF
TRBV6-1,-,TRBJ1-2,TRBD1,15,TGTGCCAGCAGCTTAGGGGGACAGGGTAACTATGGCTACACCTTC,CASSLGGQGNYGYTF
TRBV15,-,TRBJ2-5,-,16,TGTGCCACCAGCAGGGGCGACAGGGCCCGGGGGGAGACCCAGTACTTC,CATSRGDRARGETQYF
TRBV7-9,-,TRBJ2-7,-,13,TGTTCCAGCAGCATGAGCCTATCCTACGAGCAGTACTTC,CSSSMSLSYEQYF
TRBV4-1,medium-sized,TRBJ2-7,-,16,TGCGCCAGCAGCCAGGTTCGGTTGGGGGCCGGCTACGAGCAGTACTTC,CASSQVRLGAGYEQYF
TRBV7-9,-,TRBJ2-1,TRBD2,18,TGTGCCAGCAGCTTAGGGACTAGCGGGAGAAGGAAAGGCAATGAGCAGTTCTTC,CASSLGTSGRRKGNEQFF
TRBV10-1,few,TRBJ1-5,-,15,TGCGCCAGCAGTGAGCTGGGGCAAATTAATCAGCCCCAGCATTTT,CASSELGQINQPQHF
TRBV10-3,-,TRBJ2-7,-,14,TGTGCCATCCGAGATCAGGGAAACTCCTACGAGCAGTACTTC,CAIRDQGNSYEQYF
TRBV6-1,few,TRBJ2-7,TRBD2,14,TGTGCCAGCAGTGTTAGCGGGGAAGGCAGAGGGCAGTACTTC,CASSVSGEGRGQYF
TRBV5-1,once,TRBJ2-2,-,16,TGCGCCAGCAGCAGACAGGACAGCGCGAACACCGGGGAGCTGTTTTTT,CASSRQDSANTGELFF
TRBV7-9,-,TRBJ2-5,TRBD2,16,TGTGCCAGCAGTCACGCCTCAGGTAGCGGGGAAGAGACCCAGTACTTC,CASSHASGSGEETQYF
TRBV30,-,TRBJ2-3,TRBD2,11,TGTGCTCGAGCTAGCGGGGTTACGCAGTATTTT,CARASGVTQYF